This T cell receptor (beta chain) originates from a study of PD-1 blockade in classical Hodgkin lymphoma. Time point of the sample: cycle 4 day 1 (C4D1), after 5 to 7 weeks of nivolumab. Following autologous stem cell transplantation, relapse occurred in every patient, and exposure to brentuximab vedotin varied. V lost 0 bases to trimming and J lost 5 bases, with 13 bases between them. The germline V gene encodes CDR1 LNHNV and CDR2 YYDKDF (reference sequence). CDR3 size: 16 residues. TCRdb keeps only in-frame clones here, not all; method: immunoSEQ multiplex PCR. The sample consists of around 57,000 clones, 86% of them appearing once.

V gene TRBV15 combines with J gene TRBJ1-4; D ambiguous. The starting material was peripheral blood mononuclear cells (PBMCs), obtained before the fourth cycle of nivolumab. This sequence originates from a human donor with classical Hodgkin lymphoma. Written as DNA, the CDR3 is TGTGCCACCAGCAGAGATTGGCAGGAGATAAATGAAAAACTGTTTTTT. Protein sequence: CATSRDWQEINEKLFF.